This T cell receptor beta chain is from a study of CD8 T cells in Susac syndrome. cDNA came from roughly 0.53 to 1 ug RNA primed by random hexamers. TCRdb reanalysed the immunoSEQ multiplex PCR reads using MiXCR and keeps one entry per CDR3 protein. The top ten clones hold approximately 0.1% of a sample with roughly 200,000 distinct CDR3 sequences, roughly 94% of them seen once. Trimming removed 10 bases at V and 8 bases at J, with 15 bases between. This CDR3 region has 11 residues. Germline V gene data show CDR1 as MNHEY and CDR2 as SVGAGI. TEMRA cells underwent FACS enrichment and CD8+ and CD4+ T cells underwent negative isolation.

Sequencing used CD4+ T cells from PBMCs. V is TRBV6-5 and J is TRBJ2-7, with D perhaps given as TRBD1 or TRBD2 (5 bases each). This receptor was obtained from a human donor in good health. In nucleotides, the CDR3 is TGTGCCATCGGGACGGTTTTGCAGCAGTACTTC. It specifies CAIGTVLQQYF.